This T cell receptor (beta chain) was found in a study of monozygotic twins with inflammatory bowel disease. TCRdb reprocessed the 5' RACE reads and reports one entry per CDR3 protein, with no DNA. The record lists 150,000 to 200,000 distinct CDR3 sequences, of which the ten most abundant hold approximately 7%. The CDR3 loop spans 13 amino acids. The germline CDR1 and CDR2 sequences are WNHNN and SYGVQD (reference sequence). Total RNA was isolated from whole blood without T cell sorting. The TCR was taken from a human donor with ulcerative colitis or Crohn's disease, or a healthy co-twin of an affected twin (not recorded which). V usage is TRBV10-1 and J usage is TRBJ2-2; the TCRdb D gene call, TRBD1, has no DNA to confirm it. Sequenced sample: blood. The CDR3 is CASSRQGVGELFF.